This T cell receptor (beta chain) came from a study of cytomegalovirus exposure and HLA in healthy donors. Points from the study as a whole: Previously analyzed data showed that most TCR beta V segments were productive at a frequency of about 87% or about 30%. Presence/absence results assume similar sequencing depth per donor, which may not hold. Among immune exposure information, only CMV serostatus was available.

Amplification used 60 Vbeta primers and 13 Jbeta primers. Per the original methods: Counted up in a later analysis, unique TCR beta chains came to some 82 million, with around 9.9 million shared. This table comes from immunoSEQ multiplex PCR, and its TCRdb copy is limited to in-frame clones, with some not included. Clonal size and the V and J genes are those of that table, whereas D and trimming came from the DNA. Of about 130,000 clones in the sample, 17% were seen once. About this clone: Its antigen remains unknown.

Germline values: CDR1 MGHRA, CDR2 YSYEKL. Trimming left V 3 bases short and J 4 bases short, with 13 bases between. CDR3 length equals 14 residues. The material sequenced was PBMCs. V is TRBV4-1 and J is TRBJ2-7, with D maybe TRBD2 (6 bases). This TCR was recovered from a female donor in good health and CMV-seropositive. CDR3 protein: CASSHPGDLYEQYF. CDR3 DNA sequence: TGCGCCAGCAGCCACCCCGGGGACTTATACGAGCAGTACTTC.